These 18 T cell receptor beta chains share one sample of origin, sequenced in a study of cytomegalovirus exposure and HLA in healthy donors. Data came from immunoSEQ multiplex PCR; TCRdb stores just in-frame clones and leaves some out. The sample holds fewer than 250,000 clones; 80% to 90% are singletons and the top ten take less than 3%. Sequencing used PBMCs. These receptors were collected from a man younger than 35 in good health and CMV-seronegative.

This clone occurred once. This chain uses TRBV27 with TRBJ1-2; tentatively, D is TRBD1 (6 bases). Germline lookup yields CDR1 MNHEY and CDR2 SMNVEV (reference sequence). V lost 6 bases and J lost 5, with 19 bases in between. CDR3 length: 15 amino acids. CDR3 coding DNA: TGTGCCAGCAGATCGATGGGGGCGATCGTGTATGGCTACACCTTC. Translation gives CASRSMGAIVYGYTF.

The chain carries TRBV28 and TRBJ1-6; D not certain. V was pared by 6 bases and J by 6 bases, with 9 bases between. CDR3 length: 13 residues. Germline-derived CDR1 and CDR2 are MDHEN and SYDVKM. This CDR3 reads CASSPPSNSPLHF. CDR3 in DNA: TGTGCCAGCAGCCCCCCGTCTAATTCACCCCTCCACTTT. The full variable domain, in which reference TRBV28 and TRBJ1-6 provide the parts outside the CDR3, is DVKVTQSSRYLVKRTGEKVFLECVQDMDHENMFWYRQDPGLGLRLIYFSYDVKMKEKGDIPEGYSVSREKKERFSLILESASTNQTSMYLCASSPPSNSPLHFGNGTRLTVT.

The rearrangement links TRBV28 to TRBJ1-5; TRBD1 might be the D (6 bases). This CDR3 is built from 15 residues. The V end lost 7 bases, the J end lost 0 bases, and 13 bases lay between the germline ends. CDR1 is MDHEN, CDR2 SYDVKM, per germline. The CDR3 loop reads CASTLQGYSNQPQHF. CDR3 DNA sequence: TGTGCCAGCACCCTTCAGGGGTATAGCAATCAGCCCCAGCATTTT.

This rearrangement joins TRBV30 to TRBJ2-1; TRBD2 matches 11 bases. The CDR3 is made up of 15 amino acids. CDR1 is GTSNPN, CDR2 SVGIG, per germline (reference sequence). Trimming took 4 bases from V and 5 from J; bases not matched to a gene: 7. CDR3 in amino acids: CAWTLAGGTNNEQFF. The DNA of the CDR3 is TGTGCCTGGACCTTAGCGGGAGGGACTAACAATGAGCAGTTCTTC.

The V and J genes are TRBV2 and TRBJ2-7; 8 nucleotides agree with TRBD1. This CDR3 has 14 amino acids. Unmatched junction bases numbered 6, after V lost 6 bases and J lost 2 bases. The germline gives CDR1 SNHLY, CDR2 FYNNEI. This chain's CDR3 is CASSLGQGAYEQYF. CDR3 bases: TGTGCCAGCAGCTTAGGACAGGGCGCCTACGAGCAGTACTTC. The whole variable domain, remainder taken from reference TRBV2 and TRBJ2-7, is EPEVTQTPSHQVTQMGQEVILRCVPISNHLYFYWYRQILGQKVEFLVSFYNNEISEKSEIFDDQFSVERPDGSNFTLKIRSTKLEDSAMYFCASSLGQGAYEQYFGPGTRLTVT.

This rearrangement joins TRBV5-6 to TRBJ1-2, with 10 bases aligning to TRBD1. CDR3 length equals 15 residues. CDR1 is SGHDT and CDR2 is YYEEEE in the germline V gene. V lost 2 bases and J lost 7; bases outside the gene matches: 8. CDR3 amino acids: CASSFRRTGGGGYTF. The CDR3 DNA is TGTGCCAGCAGCTTCAGAAGGACAGGGGGAGGTGGCTACACCTTC.

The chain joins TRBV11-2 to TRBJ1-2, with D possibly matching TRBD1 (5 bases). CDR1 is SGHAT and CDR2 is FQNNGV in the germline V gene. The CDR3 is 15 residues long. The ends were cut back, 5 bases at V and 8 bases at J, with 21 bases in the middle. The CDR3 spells CASSTLRQGLRGYTF. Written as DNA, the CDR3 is TGTGCCAGCAGCACACTCCGTCAGGGATTGCGGGGCTACACCTTC.

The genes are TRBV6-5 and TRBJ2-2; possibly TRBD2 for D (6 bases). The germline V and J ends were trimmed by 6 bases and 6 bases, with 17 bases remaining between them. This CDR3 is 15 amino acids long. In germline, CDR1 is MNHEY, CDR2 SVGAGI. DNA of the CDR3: TGTGCCAGCAGAACGACTAGGGTGTTAGCCGGGGAGCTGTTTTTT. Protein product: CASRTTRVLAGELFF.

Here the CDR3 reads CASSYHVQGGGELFF. CDR3 bases: TGTGCCAGCAGTTACCACGTACAGGGGGGCGGGGAGCTGTTTTTT. The rearrangement uses TRBV6-5 and TRBJ2-2; 8 bases are a match to TRBD1. CDR3 length equals 15 residues. V lost 2 bases, J lost 7 bases, and 6 bases stayed unmatched. Germline V CDR1 and CDR2: MNHEY, SVGAGI.

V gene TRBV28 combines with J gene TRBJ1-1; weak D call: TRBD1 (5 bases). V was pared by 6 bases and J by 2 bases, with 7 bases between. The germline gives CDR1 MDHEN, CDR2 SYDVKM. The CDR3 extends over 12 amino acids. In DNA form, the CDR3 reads TGTGCCAGCAGCCAGGGAAACACTGAAGCTTTCTTT. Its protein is CASSQGNTEAFF.

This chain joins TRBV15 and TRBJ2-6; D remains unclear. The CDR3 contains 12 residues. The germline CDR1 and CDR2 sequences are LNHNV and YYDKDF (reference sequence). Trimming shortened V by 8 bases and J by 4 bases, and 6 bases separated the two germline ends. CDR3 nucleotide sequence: TGTGCCACCTCTCAGGGGGCCAACGTCCTGACTTTC. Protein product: CATSQGANVLTF.

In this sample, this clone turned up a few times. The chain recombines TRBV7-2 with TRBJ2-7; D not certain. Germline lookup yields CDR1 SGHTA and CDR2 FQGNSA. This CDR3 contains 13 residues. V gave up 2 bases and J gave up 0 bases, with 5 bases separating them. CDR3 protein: CASSLWASYEQYF. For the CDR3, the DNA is TGTGCCAGCAGCTTATGGGCCTCCTACGAGCAGTACTTC.

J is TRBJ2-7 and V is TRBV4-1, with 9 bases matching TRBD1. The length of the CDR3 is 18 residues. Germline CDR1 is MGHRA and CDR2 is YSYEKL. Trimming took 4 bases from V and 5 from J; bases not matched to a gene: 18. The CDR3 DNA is TGCGCCAGCAGCCGAGACGGGACAGGGATCTCTATGCTCGACGAGCAGTACTTC. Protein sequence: CASSRDGTGISMLDEQYF.

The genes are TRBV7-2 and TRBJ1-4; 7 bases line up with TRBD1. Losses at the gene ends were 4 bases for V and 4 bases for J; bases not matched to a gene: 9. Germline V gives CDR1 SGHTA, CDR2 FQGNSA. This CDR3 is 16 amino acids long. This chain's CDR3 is CASSSRPGTDNEKLFF. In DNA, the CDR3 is TGTGCCAGCAGCTCCCGTCCCGGGACAGATAATGAAAAACTGTTTTTT.

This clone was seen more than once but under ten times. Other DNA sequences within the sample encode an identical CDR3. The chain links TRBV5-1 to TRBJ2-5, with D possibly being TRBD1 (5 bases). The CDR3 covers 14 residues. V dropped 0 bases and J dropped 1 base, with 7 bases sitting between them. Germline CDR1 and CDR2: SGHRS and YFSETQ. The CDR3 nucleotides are TGCGCCAGCAGCTTGGGGCAGGGCCAAGAGACCCAGTACTTC. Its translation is CASSLGQGQETQYF.

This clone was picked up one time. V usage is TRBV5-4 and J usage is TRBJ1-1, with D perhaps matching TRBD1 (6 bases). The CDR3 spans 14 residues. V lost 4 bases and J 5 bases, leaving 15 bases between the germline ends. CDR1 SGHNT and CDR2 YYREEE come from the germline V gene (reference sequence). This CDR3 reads CASSPGGGGTEAFF. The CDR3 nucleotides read TGTGCCAGCAGCCCGGGTGGGGGCGGAACTGAAGCTTTCTTT.

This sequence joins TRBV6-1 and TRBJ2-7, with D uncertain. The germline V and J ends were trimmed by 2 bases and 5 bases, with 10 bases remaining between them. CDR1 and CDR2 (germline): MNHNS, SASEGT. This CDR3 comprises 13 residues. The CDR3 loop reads CASSERPRDEQYF. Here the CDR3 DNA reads TGTGCCAGCAGTGAAAGGCCTCGGGACGAGCAGTACTTC.

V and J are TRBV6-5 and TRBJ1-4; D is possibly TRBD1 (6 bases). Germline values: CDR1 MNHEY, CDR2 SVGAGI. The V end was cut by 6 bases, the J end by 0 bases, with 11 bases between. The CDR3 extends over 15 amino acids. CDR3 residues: CASSVGQTTNEKLFF. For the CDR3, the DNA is TGTGCCAGCAGCGTAGGACAGACAACTAATGAAAAACTGTTTTTT.